The next 24 T cell receptor beta chains were all read from a single sample in a study of immune characterization of retroperitoneal liposarcoma. TCRdb processed the PCR reads anew with MiXCR; each CDR3 protein has one entry. The sample lists approximately 10,000 distinct CDR3 sequences; roughly a quarter were seen once. What was sequenced was blood. The receptors were gathered from a male donor with retroperitoneal liposarcoma.

This clonotype came up once. The rearrangement joins TRBV6-5 to TRBJ2-2, with 9 bases that match TRBD2. Trimming removed 1 base from V and 1 base from J; junction bases left unmatched: 1. Per germline, CDR1 MNHEY and CDR2 SVGAGI. CDR3 length equals 16 residues. The CDR3 sequence: CASSYLAGENTGELFF. CDR3 coding DNA: TGTGCCAGCAGTTACTTAGCGGGGGAGAACACCGGGGAGCTGTTTTTT.

The rearrangement links TRBV6-1 to TRBJ2-1; no definite D call. The J call is doubtful: the DNA matches TRBJ2-5 better. This CDR3 contains 12 residues. The germline V gene encodes CDR1 MNHNS and CDR2 SASEGT. The CDR3 loop is CASRWVGETQYF. The CDR3 coding sequence is TGTGCCAGCAGGTGGGTCGGGGAGACCCAGTACTTC.

Ten or more counts support this clonotype. The rearrangement uses TRBV5-1 and TRBJ2-5, with D unclear. The CDR3 covers 11 residues. V was clipped by 4 bases and J by 2 bases, with 3 bases between them. CDR1 and CDR2 from the germline V gene are SGHRS and YFSETQ. Here the CDR3 reads CASSRQETQYF. The DNA for the CDR3 is TGCGCCAGCAGCCGGCAAGAGACCCAGTACTTC.

This clonotype is judged medium-sized. The chain joins TRBV12-3 or TRBV12-4 to TRBJ2-1; no clear D gene. The J call could be wrong; TRBJ2-7 is a better fit for the DNA end. The length of the CDR3 is 14 residues. In nucleotides, the CDR3 is TGTGCCAGCAGTTTGGGCAGAGTCTCCTACGAGCAGTACTTC. This translates into CASSLGRVSYEQYF.

This chain uses TRBV23-1 with TRBJ2-2, with 11 bases identical to TRBD1. TRBV23-1 is noted as an ORF with a role that remains uncertain. The CDR3 is made up of 19 amino acids. V trimming: 4 bases; J trimming: 1 base; junction bases outside the gene matches: 11. The CDR3 DNA reads as TGCGCCAGCAGTCCGATGGACAGGGGGCGACTAGGGAACACCGGGGAGCTGTTTTTT. Amino acid sequence: CASSPMDRGRLGNTGELFF.

Ten or more counts support this clonotype. The chain employs TRBV12-3 or TRBV12-4 and TRBJ2-1, with 7 nucleotides matching TRBD1. The J call may be mistaken, given a closer DNA end match to TRBJ2-7. The CDR3 totals 16 residues. Here the CDR3 DNA reads TGTGCCAGCAGTTACCGACAGGGTGGCTCCTACAATGAGCAGTACTTC. Protein sequence: CASSYRQGGSYNEQYF.

By frequency in the sample, this clonotype is medium-sized. This chain links TRBV24-1 with TRBJ2-2; 9 bases match TRBD2. V lost 1 base to trimming and J lost 2 bases; unmatched junction nucleotides: 7. From germline, CDR1 is KGHDR and CDR2 SFDVKD. The CDR3 length is 18 residues. This CDR3 reads CATSDFRGGALNTGELFF. As DNA, the CDR3 is TGTGCCACCAGTGATTTTCGCGGGGGGGCCTTAAACACCGGGGAGCTGTTTTTT.

This chain uses TRBV5-1 with TRBJ2-1; TRBD2 aligns across 9 bases. Germline trimming cut 2 bases from V and 2 bases from J; bases unmatched to any gene: 8. The CDR3 consists of 17 residues. Germline V gene data show CDR1 as SGHRS and CDR2 as YFSETQ. Written as DNA, the CDR3 is TGCGCCAGCAGCTTAGGGATAGCGGGGGCCCCCTACAATGAGCAGTTCTTC. The encoded protein is CASSLGIAGAPYNEQFF.

The gene calls are TRBV19 and TRBJ1-1; unclear D gene. CDR1 and CDR2 from the germline V gene are LNHDA and SQIVND (reference sequence). V was pared by 0 bases and J by 0 bases, with 11 bases between. This CDR3 comprises 16 residues. The CDR3: CASSIDLLALNTEAFF. As DNA, the CDR3 is TGTGCCAGTAGTATAGATCTCTTGGCATTGAACACTGAAGCTTTCTTT.

The rearrangement uses TRBV6-1 and TRBJ2-5; the match to TRBD2 covers 9 bases. The DNA matches TRBJ2-7 better at its end, which makes the J call doubtful. Germline values: CDR1 MNHNS, CDR2 SASEGT. CDR3 length: 15 residues. The CDR3 protein is CASSPQGSGRDEQYF. As DNA, the CDR3 is TGTGCCAGCAGCCCCCAGGGTAGCGGGAGAGACGAGCAGTACTTC.

This clonotype showed up just a few times. The rearrangement joins TRBV27 to TRBJ1-1; 10 bases align to TRBD1. The CDR3 has 16 amino acids. Trimming cost V 7 bases and J 5 bases; bases outside gene matches: 13. In germline, CDR1 is MNHEY, CDR2 SMNVEV (reference sequence). CDR3 amino acids: CASKPGQGWVETEAFF. DNA for the CDR3: TGTGCCAGCAAGCCGGGACAGGGGTGGGTTGAAACTGAAGCTTTCTTT.

This clonotype turned up a few times. This rearrangement joins TRBV6-6 to TRBJ2-1; D is perhaps TRBD1 or TRBD2 (5 bases each). The CDR3 length is 14 residues. Trimming took off 0 bases at V and 10 bases at J, with 13 bases between the two ends. The germline V gene has CDR1 MNHNY and CDR2 SVGAGI (reference sequence). CDR3: CASSYSEGIYEQFF. CDR3 coding DNA: TGTGCCAGCAGTTACTCAGAGGGGATCTACGAGCAGTTCTTC.

The genes are TRBV7-2 and TRBJ2-1, with D unclear. The J call is uncertain, as TRBJ2-7 better fits the DNA end. Germline CDR1 is SGHTA and CDR2 is FQGNSA. This CDR3 contains 11 residues. The CDR3 loop reads CASSLADEQYF. The CDR3 nucleotides are TGTGCCAGCAGCTTAGCGGACGAGCAGTACTTC.

V is TRBV5-1 and J is TRBJ2-3; 7 positions agree with TRBD1. V was clipped by 2 bases and J by 5 bases; unmatched bases: 2. The germline gives CDR1 SGHRS, CDR2 YFSETQ. CDR3 length: 13 residues. The CDR3 DNA reads as TGCGCCAGCAGCTTAGACAGGGTAGATACGCAGTATTTT. It yields the protein CASSLDRVDTQYF.

This clonotype was observed a few times. The chain has TRBV6-2 or TRBV6-3 and TRBJ2-1; D is ambiguous. CDR1 is MNHEY, CDR2 SVGEGT, per germline. This CDR3 has 13 residues. V was shortened by 6 bases and J by 6 bases, with 12 bases between the two germline ends. The CDR3 sequence: CASSYDLTNEQFF. Written as DNA, the CDR3 is TGTGCCAGCAGCTACGACTTGACCAATGAGCAGTTCTTC.

The genes are TRBV6-1 and TRBJ2-1; 7 nucleotides align to TRBD2. The tail of the sequence fits TRBJ2-5 better, so the J call may be wrong. Germline loops: CDR1 MNHNS, CDR2 SASEGT. The length of the CDR3 is 16 residues. The CDR3 nucleotides are TGTGCCAGCACCCCCCTGGGACGGGAGGCCGGAGAGACCCAGTACTTC. Translation: CASTPLGREAGETQYF.

This chain links TRBV6-4 with TRBJ2-5; 10 bases match TRBD2. Germline CDR1 MRHNA, CDR2 SNTAGT. J was trimmed by 2 bases and V by 4 bases; bases with no gene match: 4. There are 15 residues in the CDR3. The CDR3 nucleotides are TGTGCCAGCAGTGCGAGCGGGGGGGCACAAGAGACCCAGTACTTC. Its protein is CASSASGGAQETQYF.

A few counts support this clonotype. This chain links TRBV12-3 or TRBV12-4 with TRBJ1-3, with D unresolved. CDR3 length: 14 residues. Trimming took 3 bases from V and 0 from J, leaving 6 bases between them. As DNA, the CDR3 is TGTGCCAGCAGTTTTACTCTCTCTGGAAACACCATATATTTT. Amino acid sequence: CASSFTLSGNTIYF.

A single count supports this clonotype. This chain connects TRBV9 to TRBJ2-5; the match to TRBD1 covers 8 bases. J lost 5 bases, V lost 4 bases, and 7 bases had no gene match. CDR3 length equals 14 residues. CDR1 and CDR2 from the germline V gene are SGDLS and YYNGEE. This CDR3 is CASSPRTGMETQYF. The CDR3, as DNA: TGTGCCAGCAGCCCGAGGACAGGGATGGAGACCCAGTACTTC.

This clonotype rates as medium-sized. This chain links TRBV7-2 with TRBJ2-1; no definite D call. Gene TRBJ2-7 matches the end of the DNA better, so the J call may be wrong. Per the germline V gene, CDR1 is SGHTA and CDR2 is FQGNSA. This CDR3 is built from 15 residues. This CDR3 reads CASSPSGPQIYEQYV. The DNA of the CDR3 is TGTGCCAGCAGCCCGTCAGGACCGCAGATTTACGAGCAGTACGTC.

This clonotype is classed as large (0.1 to 1%). The CDR3 DNA is TGTGCCAGCACTCCGGCGGCGGGTGGAGAGACCCAGTACTTC. Translated: CASTPAAGGETQYF. The chain uses TRBV6-1 and TRBJ2-5, with a weak D call TRBD2 (5 bases). Germline V gene data show CDR1 as MNHNS and CDR2 as SASEGT. This CDR3 is 14 amino acids long. Trimming cost V 7 bases and J 4 bases, with 16 bases left between them.

J is TRBJ1-2 and V is TRBV6-5, with 8 bases identical to TRBD1. Trimming cost V 5 bases and J 4 bases; bases outside gene matches: 3. This CDR3 is built from 13 residues. CDR1 and CDR2 (germline): MNHEY, SVGAGI. CDR3: CASSPDRGYGYTF. In nucleotides, the CDR3 is TGTGCCAGCAGTCCCGACAGGGGCTATGGCTACACCTTC.

The chain has TRBV4-1 and TRBJ2-3, with unresolved D. The CDR3 covers 17 residues. The V end was cut by 1 base, the J end by 0 bases, with 14 bases between. CDR1 is MGHRA and CDR2 is YSYEKL in the germline V gene. The CDR3 region is CASSQVPSQSSTDTQYF. CDR3 bases: TGCGCCAGCAGCCAAGTCCCCTCGCAATCTAGCACAGATACGCAGTATTTT.

This clonotype was picked up many times. The rearrangement links TRBV6-1 to TRBJ2-1, with D possibly being TRBD1 (6 bases). V was pared by 6 bases and J by 13 bases, with 28 bases between. This CDR3 region has 16 residues. Germline CDR1 is MNHNS and CDR2 is SASEGT. CDR3 residues: CASSPATGEGEETQFF. Written as DNA, the CDR3 is TGTGCCAGCAGCCCAGCGACAGGAGAGGGAGAGGAGACCCAGTTCTTC.